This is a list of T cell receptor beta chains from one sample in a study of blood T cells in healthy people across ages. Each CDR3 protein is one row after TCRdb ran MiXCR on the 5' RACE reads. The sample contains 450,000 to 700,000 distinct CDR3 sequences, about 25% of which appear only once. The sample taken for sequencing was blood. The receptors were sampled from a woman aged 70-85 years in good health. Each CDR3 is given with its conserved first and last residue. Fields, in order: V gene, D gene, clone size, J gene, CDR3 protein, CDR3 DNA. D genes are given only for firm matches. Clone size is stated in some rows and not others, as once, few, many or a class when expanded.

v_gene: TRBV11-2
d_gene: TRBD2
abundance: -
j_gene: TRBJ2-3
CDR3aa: CASSRLAPSTDTQYF
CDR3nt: TGTGCCAGCAGCCGACTAGCGCCGAGCACAGATACGCAGTATTTT

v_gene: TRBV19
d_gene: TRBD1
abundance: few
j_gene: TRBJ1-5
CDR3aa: CASSRTGARSNQPQHF
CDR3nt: TGTGCCAGTAGCCGGACAGGGGCCAGGAGCAATCAGCCCCAGCATTTT

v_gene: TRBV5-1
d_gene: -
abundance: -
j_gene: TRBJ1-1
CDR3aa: CASSWLGGVNTEAFF
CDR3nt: TGCGCCAGCAGCTGGCTAGGGGGGGTGAACACTGAAGCTTTCTTT

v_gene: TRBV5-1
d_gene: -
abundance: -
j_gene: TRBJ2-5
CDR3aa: CASSLGNTGMLFF
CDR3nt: TGCGCCAGCAGCTTGGGGAACACAGGGATGCTGTTCTTC

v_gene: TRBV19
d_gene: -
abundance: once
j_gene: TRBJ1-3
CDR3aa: CASIGRTSGNTIYF
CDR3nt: TGTGCCAGTATCGGGCGGACATCTGGAAACACCATATATTTT

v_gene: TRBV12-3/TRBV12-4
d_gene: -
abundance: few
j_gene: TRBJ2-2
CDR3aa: CASSFRWGLVGGEELNTGELFF
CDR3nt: TGTGCCAGCAGTTTTAGGTGGGGGCTGGTCGGTGGGGAGGAGCTGAACACCGGGGAGCTGTTTTTT

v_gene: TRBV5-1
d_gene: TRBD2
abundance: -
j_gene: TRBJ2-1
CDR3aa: CASSLGAGGPSNEQFF
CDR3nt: TGCGCCAGCAGCTTGGGTGCGGGGGGGCCCTCCAATGAGCAGTTCTTC

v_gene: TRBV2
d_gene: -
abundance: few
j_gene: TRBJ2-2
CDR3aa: CASRGGENTGELFF
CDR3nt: TGTGCCAGCAGGGGCGGGGAGAACACCGGGGAGCTGTTTTTT

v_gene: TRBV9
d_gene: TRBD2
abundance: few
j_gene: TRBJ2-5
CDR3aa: CASSSTGGQVETQYF
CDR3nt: TGTGCCAGCAGCTCAACGGGGGGGCAAGTAGAGACCCAGTACTTC

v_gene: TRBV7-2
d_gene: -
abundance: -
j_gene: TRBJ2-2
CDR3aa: CASSLTRFGWELFF
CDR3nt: TGTGCCAGCAGCTTAACCCGTTTCGGATGGGAGCTGTTTTTT

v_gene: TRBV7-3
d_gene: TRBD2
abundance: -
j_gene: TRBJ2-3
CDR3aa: CASSLTTAGGIGTQYF
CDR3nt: TGTGCCAGCAGCTTAACGACCGCGGGGGGGATTGGTACGCAGTATTTT

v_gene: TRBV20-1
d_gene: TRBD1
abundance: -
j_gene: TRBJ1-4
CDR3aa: CSASGTVREKLFF
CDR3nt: TGCAGTGCCTCTGGGACAGTACGGGAAAAACTGTTTTTT

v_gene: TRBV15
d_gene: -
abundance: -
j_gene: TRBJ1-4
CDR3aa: CATSRQRNEKLFF
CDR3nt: TGTGCCACCAGCAGACAAAGGAATGAAAAACTGTTTTTT

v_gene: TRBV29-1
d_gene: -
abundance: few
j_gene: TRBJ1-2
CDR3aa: CSVAGSPIDYGYTF
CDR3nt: TGCAGCGTTGCGGGCAGCCCTATTGACTATGGCTACACCTTC

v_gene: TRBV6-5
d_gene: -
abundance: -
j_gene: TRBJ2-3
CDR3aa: CASSRNPGATDTQYF
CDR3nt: TGTGCCAGCAGCCGCAACCCGGGCGCCACAGATACGCAGTATTTT

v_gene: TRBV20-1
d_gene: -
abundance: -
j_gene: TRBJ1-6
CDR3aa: CSVHPGSSYNSPLHF
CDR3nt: TGCAGTGTTCACCCCGGGTCCTCCTATAATTCACCCCTCCACTTT

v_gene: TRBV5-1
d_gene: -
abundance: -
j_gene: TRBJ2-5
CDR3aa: CASSMRGPSIQETQYF
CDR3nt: TGCGCCAGCAGCATGCGAGGGCCTTCCATCCAAGAGACCCAGTACTTC

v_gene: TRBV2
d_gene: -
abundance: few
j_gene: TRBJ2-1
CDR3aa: CAALGKGLGNEQFF
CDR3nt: TGTGCCGCCCTCGGAAAGGGCCTGGGCAATGAGCAGTTCTTC

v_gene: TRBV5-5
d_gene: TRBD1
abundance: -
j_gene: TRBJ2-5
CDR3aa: CASSLGDRGKETQYF
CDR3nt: TGTGCCAGCAGCCTGGGGGACAGGGGCAAGGAGACCCAGTACTTC

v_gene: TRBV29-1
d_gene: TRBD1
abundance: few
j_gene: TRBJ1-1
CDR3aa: CSVGTGMNTEAFF
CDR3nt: TGCAGCGTCGGGACAGGGATGAACACTGAAGCTTTCTTT

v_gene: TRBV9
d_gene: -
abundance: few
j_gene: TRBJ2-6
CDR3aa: CASSVDGLSSGANVLTF
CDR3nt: TGTGCCAGCAGCGTGGACGGACTCAGCTCTGGGGCCAACGTCCTGACTTTC

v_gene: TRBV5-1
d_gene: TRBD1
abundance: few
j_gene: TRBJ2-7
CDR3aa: CASSLQGAEQYF
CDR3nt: TGCGCCAGCAGCTTGCAGGGGGCGGAGCAGTACTTC

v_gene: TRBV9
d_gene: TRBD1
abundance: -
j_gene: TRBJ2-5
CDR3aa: CASSPRSGGVETQYF
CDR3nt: TGTGCCAGCAGCCCCAGGTCAGGGGGCGTCGAGACCCAGTACTTC

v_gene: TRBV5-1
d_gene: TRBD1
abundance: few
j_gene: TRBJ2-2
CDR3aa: CASSPTGVTGELFF
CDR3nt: TGCGCCAGCAGCCCGACAGGGGTCACCGGGGAGCTGTTTTTT

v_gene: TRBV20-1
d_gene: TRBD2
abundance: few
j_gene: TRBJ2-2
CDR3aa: CSARDAQRGGTGELFF
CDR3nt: TGCAGTGCTAGAGATGCCCAGCGGGGGGGCACCGGGGAGCTGTTTTTT

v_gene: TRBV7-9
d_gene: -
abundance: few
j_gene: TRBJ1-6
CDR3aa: CASSSLYSPLHF
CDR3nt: TGTGCCAGCAGTTCCCTATATTCACCCCTCCACTTT

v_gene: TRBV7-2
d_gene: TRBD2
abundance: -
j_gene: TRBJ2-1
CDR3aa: CASSLSWGGYNEQFF
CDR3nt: TGTGCCAGCAGCCTTTCTTGGGGAGGGTACAATGAGCAGTTCTTC

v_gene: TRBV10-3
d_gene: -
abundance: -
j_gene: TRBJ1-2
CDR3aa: CAINGGDYDYTF
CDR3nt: TGTGCCATCAATGGGGGAGACTATGACTACACCTTC

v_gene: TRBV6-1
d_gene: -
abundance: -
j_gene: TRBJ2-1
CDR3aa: CASKTRYSYNEQFF
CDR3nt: TGTGCCAGCAAAACGCGGTACTCCTACAATGAGCAGTTCTTC

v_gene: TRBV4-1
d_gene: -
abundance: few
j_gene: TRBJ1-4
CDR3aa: CASSQVGRTSNEKLFF
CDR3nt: TGCGCCAGCAGCCAAGTCGGTCGGACCAGTAATGAAAAACTGTTTTTT

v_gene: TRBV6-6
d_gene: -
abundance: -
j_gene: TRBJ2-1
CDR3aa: CASSWAAGAGDNEQFF
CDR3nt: TGTGCCAGCAGCTGGGCGGCGGGGGCCGGGGACAATGAGCAGTTCTTC

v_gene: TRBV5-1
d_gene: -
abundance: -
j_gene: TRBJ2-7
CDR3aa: CASSLLSGRDYEQYF
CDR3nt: TGCGCCAGCAGCTTGTTGTCCGGCAGGGACTACGAGCAGTACTTC

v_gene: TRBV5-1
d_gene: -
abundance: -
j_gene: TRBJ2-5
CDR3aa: CASSSRSSQETQYF
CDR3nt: TGCGCCAGCAGTAGTAGATCCAGCCAAGAGACCCAGTACTTC

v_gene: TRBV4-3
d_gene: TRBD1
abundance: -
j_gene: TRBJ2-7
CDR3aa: CASSQGAGTGPYEQYF
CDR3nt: TGCGCCAGCAGCCAAGGGGCCGGGACAGGACCCTACGAGCAGTACTTC

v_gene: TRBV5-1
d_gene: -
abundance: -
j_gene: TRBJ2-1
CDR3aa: CASSLFRYEGGNEQFF
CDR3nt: TGCGCCAGCAGCCTGTTCAGATACGAGGGTGGGAATGAGCAGTTCTTC

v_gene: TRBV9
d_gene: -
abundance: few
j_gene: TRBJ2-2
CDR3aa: CASSDRRTTGGGELFF
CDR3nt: TGTGCCAGCAGCGACCGAAGAACAACTGGGGGCGGGGAGCTGTTTTTT

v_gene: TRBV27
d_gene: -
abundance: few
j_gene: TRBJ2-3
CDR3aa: CASSLEDGGGPAYF
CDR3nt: TGTGCCAGCAGTTTAGAGGATGGTGGGGGGCCGGCGTATTTT

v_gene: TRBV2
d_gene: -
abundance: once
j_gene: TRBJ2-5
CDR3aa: CASSPRQGGGETQYF
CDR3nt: TGTGCCAGCAGCCCCAGACAGGGAGGGGGAGAGACCCAGTACTTC

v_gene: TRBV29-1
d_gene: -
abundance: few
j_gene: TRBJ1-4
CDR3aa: CSVYERGEKLFF
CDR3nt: TGCAGCGTCTATGAAAGGGGTGAAAAACTGTTTTTT

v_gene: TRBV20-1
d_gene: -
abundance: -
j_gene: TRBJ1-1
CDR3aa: CSANLDRNTEAFF
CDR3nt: TGCAGTGCAAATTTGGACAGGAACACTGAAGCTTTCTTT

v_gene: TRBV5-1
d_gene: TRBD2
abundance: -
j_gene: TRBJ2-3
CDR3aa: CASSFLLAGGLTDTQYF
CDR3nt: TGCGCCAGCAGCTTCCTACTAGCGGGGGGACTCACAGATACGCAGTATTTT

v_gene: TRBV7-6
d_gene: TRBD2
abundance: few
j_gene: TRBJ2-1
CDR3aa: CASSLRLAGAYSEQFF
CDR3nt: TGTGCCAGCAGCCTCCGACTAGCGGGGGCCTACAGTGAGCAGTTCTTC

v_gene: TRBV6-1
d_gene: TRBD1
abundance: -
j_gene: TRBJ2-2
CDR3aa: CASSDGTGANTGELFF
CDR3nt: TGTGCCAGCAGTGACGGGACAGGGGCGAACACCGGGGAGCTGTTTTTT

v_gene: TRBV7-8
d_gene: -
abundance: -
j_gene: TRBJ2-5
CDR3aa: CASSEGRGVAAQYF
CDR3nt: TGTGCCAGCAGCGAGGGTAGGGGGGTAGCCGCCCAGTACTTC

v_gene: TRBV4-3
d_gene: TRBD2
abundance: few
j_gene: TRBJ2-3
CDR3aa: CASSPKLSSGGTDTQYF
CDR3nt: TGCGCCAGCAGCCCTAAACTATCTAGCGGGGGCACAGATACGCAGTATTTT

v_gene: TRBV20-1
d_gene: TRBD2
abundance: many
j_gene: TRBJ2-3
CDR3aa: CSARDLRSSGLYNTDTQYF
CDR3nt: TGCAGTGCTAGAGATTTGAGGTCTAGCGGGTTATACAACACAGATACGCAGTATTTT

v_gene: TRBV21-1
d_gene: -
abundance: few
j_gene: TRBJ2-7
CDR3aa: CASSARDRNYEQYF
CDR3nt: TGTGCCAGCAGCGCCCGGGACAGAAACTACGAGCAGTACTTC

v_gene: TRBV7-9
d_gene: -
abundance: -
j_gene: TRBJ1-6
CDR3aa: CASSLVRDGLNRYNSPLHF
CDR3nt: TGTGCCAGCAGCTTAGTGCGAGACGGGCTCAACCGCTATAATTCACCCCTCCACTTT

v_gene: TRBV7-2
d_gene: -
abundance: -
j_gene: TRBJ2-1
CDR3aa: CASSLIRGTNEQFF
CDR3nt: TGTGCCAGCAGCTTGATTAGGGGGACCAATGAGCAGTTCTTC

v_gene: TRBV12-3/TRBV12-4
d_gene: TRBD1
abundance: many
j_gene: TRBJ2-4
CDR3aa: CASSTQTGTIQYF
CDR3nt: TGTGCCAGCAGTACTCAGACAGGGACCATTCAGTACTTC

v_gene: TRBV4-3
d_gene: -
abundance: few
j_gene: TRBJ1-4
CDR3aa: CAGSHQMGSEEKLFF
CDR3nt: TGCGCCGGCAGCCATCAGATGGGAAGTGAGGAAAAACTGTTTTTT

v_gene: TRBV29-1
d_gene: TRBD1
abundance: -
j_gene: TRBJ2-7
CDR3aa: CIVVPGGSYEQYF
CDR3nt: TGCATCGTTGTTCCAGGGGGCTCCTACGAGCAGTACTTC

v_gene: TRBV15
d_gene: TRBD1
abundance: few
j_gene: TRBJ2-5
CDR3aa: CATSRAWTGDQETQYF
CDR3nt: TGTGCCACCAGCAGAGCCTGGACAGGGGATCAAGAGACCCAGTACTTC

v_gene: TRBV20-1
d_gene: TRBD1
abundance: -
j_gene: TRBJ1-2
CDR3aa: CSARGVDRERVNYGYTF
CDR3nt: TGCAGTGCTAGAGGAGTTGACAGGGAGAGGGTGAACTATGGCTACACCTTC

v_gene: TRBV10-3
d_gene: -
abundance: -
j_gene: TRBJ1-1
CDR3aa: CAIRPSGLNTEAFF
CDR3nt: TGTGCCATCAGGCCCTCGGGTCTGAACACTGAAGCTTTCTTT

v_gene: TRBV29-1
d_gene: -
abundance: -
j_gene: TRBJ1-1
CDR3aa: CSVKPSSRDTEAFF
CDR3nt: TGCAGCGTAAAACCGTCTTCTCGGGACACTGAAGCTTTCTTT

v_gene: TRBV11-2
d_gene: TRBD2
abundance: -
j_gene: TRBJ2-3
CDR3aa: CASSLVDSGGTWPQYF
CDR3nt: TGTGCCAGCAGCTTAGTTGATAGCGGGGGGACATGGCCGCAGTATTTT